Listed here are 30 T cell receptor beta chains from one sample, sequenced in a study of T cell responses to AZD1222 COVID-19 vaccine. Produced via immunoSEQ multiplex PCR; TCRdb's table is partial and in-frame only. There are roughly 100,000 clones in the sample; around 95% occur only once, and more than 2% lies in the top ten. The sequencing here drew on peripheral blood, taken on day 0 of AZD1222 vaccination. These receptors were obtained from an adult in good health.

This rearrangement joins TRBV6-1 to TRBJ1-1; D is uncertain. V lost 0 bases, J lost 6 bases, and 5 bases lay in between. CDR3 size: 12 residues. Germline V CDR1 and CDR2: MNHNS, SASEGT. CDR3 protein: CASSEAGPEAFF. The CDR3 bases are TGTGCCAGCAGTGAAGCAGGGCCTGAAGCTTTCTTT.

The J gene is TRBJ2-3, the V gene TRBV6-5, with 10 bases fitting TRBD1. The CDR3 is 16 amino acids. Per germline, CDR1 MNHEY and CDR2 SVGAGI. J was trimmed by 3 bases and V by 2 bases; bases with no gene match: 5. In DNA, the CDR3 is TGTGCCAGCAGTTACCCCGGGACAGGGGTTACAGATACGCAGTATTTT. This translates into CASSYPGTGVTDTQYF.

The chain combines TRBV9 with TRBJ2-1; the match to TRBD2 covers 9 bases. Germline CDR1 reads SGDLS; CDR2 reads YYNGEE. CDR3 length equals 15 residues. The ends lost 4 bases at V and 7 bases at J; junction bases unmatched: 9. CDR3 DNA: TGTGCCAGCAGCCACAGCGGGGGGCGTACGAATGAGCAGTTCTTC. It codes for CASSHSGGRTNEQFF. Variable domain in full (rest from reference TRBV9 and TRBJ2-1): DSGVTQTPKHLITATGQRVTLRCSPRSGDLSVYWYQQSLDQGLQFLIQYYNGEERAKGNILERFSAQQFPDLHSELNLSSLELGDSALYFCASSHSGGRTNEQFFGPGTRLTVL.

The V and J genes are TRBV5-1 and TRBJ2-5, with D possibly being TRBD1 (5 bases). The CDR3 loop spans 13 amino acids. Germline V gene sequence: CDR1 SGHRS, CDR2 YFSETQ. The germline V and J ends were trimmed by 7 bases and 3 bases, with 13 bases remaining between them. Written as DNA, the CDR3 is TGCGCCAGCCAAGACTGGGGCGAAGAGACCCAGTACTTC. This encodes CASQDWGEETQYF.

J is TRBJ2-2 and V is TRBV28, with 13 bases aligning to TRBD2. The CDR3 is 19 residues long. Germline CDR1 reads MDHEN; CDR2 reads SYDVKM. The J segment lost 5 bases and the V segment lost 2 bases, leaving 11 bases of the junction unmatched. The CDR3, as DNA: TGTGCCAGCAGTTTACTCCGACTAGCGGGAGGTAAAAGGACCGGGGAGCTGTTTTTT. Translated: CASSLLRLAGGKRTGELFF.

V gene TRBV10-3 combines with J gene TRBJ2-1; 12 bases line up with TRBD2. CDR1 ENHRY and CDR2 SYGVKD come from the germline V gene. Germline trimming cut 11 bases from V and 8 bases from J; bases unmatched to any gene: 10. The CDR3 has 14 amino acids. The CDR3 region is CAARTSGVGHEQFF. CDR3 nucleotide sequence: TGTGCCGCACGGACTAGCGGGGTGGGGCATGAGCAGTTCTTC.

The J gene is TRBJ2-5, the V gene TRBV5-4; D perhaps matches TRBD2 (6 bases). Trimming left V 0 bases short and J 5 bases short, with 11 bases between. The CDR3 consists of 14 residues. Germline V gives CDR1 SGHNT, CDR2 YYREEE (reference sequence). The CDR3 coding sequence is TGTGCCAGCAGCTTGGGCGGGATTGAGGAGACCCAGTACTTC. Protein sequence: CASSLGGIEETQYF.

The genes are TRBV11-2 and TRBJ2-5; D not resolved. Looked up from germline, CDR1 is SGHAT and CDR2 is FQNNGV. V gave up 2 bases and J gave up 9 bases, with 13 bases separating them. CDR3 length: 13 residues. The CDR3, as DNA: TGTGCCAGCAGCTTACTGGGGTCTCCGGCCCAGTACTTC. Amino acid sequence: CASSLLGSPAQYF.

This chain joins TRBV11-3 and TRBJ2-1; no reliable D call. The germline V gene has CDR1 SGHNT and CDR2 YENEEA. The V and J ends lost 1 base and 3 bases respectively, with 13 bases between them. CDR3 size: 16 residues. CDR3 in amino acids: CASSLVYGSYYNEQFF. The CDR3 nucleotides read TGTGCCAGCAGCTTAGTTTATGGCAGCTACTACAATGAGCAGTTCTTC.

This chain connects TRBV7-8 to TRBJ2-3; tentatively, D is TRBD2 (5 bases). Germline V gene lookup returns CDR1 SGHVS and CDR2 FQNEAQ. Trimming took 5 bases from V and 3 from J, leaving 27 bases between them. This CDR3 has 19 residues. The CDR3 DNA follows: TGTGCCAGCAGCAAAACCTACCACGGAGATAGCGACTTAACAGATACGCAGTATTTT. Residues: CASSKTYHGDSDLTDTQYF.

This clone was counted a single time. The chain links TRBV6-5 to TRBJ1-6; D uncertain. V lost 10 bases and J 7 bases, leaving 11 bases between the germline ends. The germline CDR1 and CDR2 sequences are MNHEY and SVGAGI. This CDR3 comprises 12 residues. For the CDR3, the DNA is TGTGCCATACGGGCCGCAAATTCACCCCTCCACTTT. Its protein product is CAIRAANSPLHF.

The rearrangement links TRBV28 to TRBJ1-1, with D uncertain. This CDR3 is 14 amino acids long. Trimming took 5 bases from V and 10 from J, leaving 20 bases between them. The V gene's germline CDR1 is MDHEN and CDR2 SYDVKM. The CDR3 is CASSPTTTEHGAFF. The CDR3 DNA sequence: TGTGCCAGCAGTCCAACCACCACGGAGCATGGAGCTTTCTTT.

The chain carries TRBV30 and TRBJ2-2, with D perhaps matching TRBD2 (6 bases). Trimming pared 1 base from V and 0 bases from J, leaving 12 bases between. The CDR3 spans 16 residues. Germline V CDR1 and CDR2: GTSNPN, SVGIG (reference sequence). CDR3 in amino acids: CAWSEWGGTNTGELFF. The CDR3 coding sequence is TGTGCCTGGAGTGAATGGGGCGGGACGAACACCGGGGAGCTGTTTTTT.

This chain joins TRBV6-2 or TRBV6-3 and TRBJ2-7; D possibly corresponds to TRBD1 (5 bases). The V end lost 0 bases, the J end lost 2 bases, and 17 bases lay between the germline ends. Germline V gives CDR1 MNHEY, CDR2 SVGEGT. The CDR3 length is 17 residues. This chain's CDR3 is CASSYSMPKGITYEQYF. The CDR3 DNA reads TGTGCCAGCAGTTACTCGATGCCCAAGGGGATTACCTACGAGCAGTACTTC.

The V gene is TRBV6-2 or TRBV6-3, the J gene TRBJ1-2; D gene unclear. Trimming took 0 bases from V and 3 from J, leaving 8 bases between them. The germline gives CDR1 MNHEY, CDR2 SVGEGT. This CDR3 contains 14 residues. The CDR3 DNA is TGTGCCAGCAGTTACTCGGTGAGGCACTATGGCTACACCTTC. It encodes CASSYSVRHYGYTF.

The gene calls are TRBV5-1 and TRBJ1-6; D is uncertain. Germline lookup yields CDR1 SGHRS and CDR2 YFSETQ. There are 13 residues in the CDR3. The ends were cut back, 0 bases at V and 10 bases at J, with 8 bases in the middle. Here the CDR3 DNA reads TGCGCCAGCAGCTTGGGGGTACAATCACCCCTCCACTTT. This encodes CASSLGVQSPLHF.

This clone occurred once. The chain couples TRBV5-1 to TRBJ1-2; 10 positions agree with TRBD1. The V gene's germline CDR1 is SGHRS and CDR2 YFSETQ. V dropped 0 bases and J dropped 9; count of bases not matched to a gene: 2. The CDR3 totals 13 residues. The CDR3 DNA sequence: TGCGCCAGCAGCTTGGGGGGACAGGGGAGCTACACCTTC. Translation: CASSLGGQGSYTF.

The chain is built from TRBV19 and TRBJ2-7, with a weak D call TRBD1 (6 bases). The CDR3 spans 13 residues. Germline V lookup: CDR1 LNHDA, CDR2 SQIVND (reference sequence). V was shortened by 6 bases and J by 3 bases, with 12 bases between the two germline ends. The CDR3: CASSSPGDYEQYF. The CDR3 DNA reads as TGTGCCAGTAGCTCCCCAGGGGACTACGAGCAGTACTTC.

The rearrangement uses TRBV7-2 and TRBJ1-1, with a tentative D call TRBD1 (6 bases). CDR3 length: 16 amino acids. Germline loops: CDR1 SGHTA, CDR2 FQGNSA. V was cut by 4 bases and J by 5 bases, with 20 bases left in between. For the CDR3, the DNA is TGTGCCAGCAGCTCTCAGGGGCGGTCTTTCGGGACTGAAGCTTTCTTT. Translated: CASSSQGRSFGTEAFF.

The V gene is TRBV4-3, the J gene TRBJ1-6, with D maybe TRBD1 (5 bases). The CDR3 spans 15 residues. Germline V CDR1 and CDR2: LGHNA, YSLEER. V lost 0 bases to trimming and J lost 7 bases, with 10 bases between them. The DNA of the CDR3 is TGCGCCAGCAGCCAAGATAGGGGCCAAAATTCACCCCTCCACTTT. Protein: CASSQDRGQNSPLHF.

This chain uses TRBV21-1 with TRBJ1-5. TRBV21-1 represents a pseudogene. The CDR3 covers 16 residues. In DNA, the CDR3 is TGTGCCAACTCCCCCCGAAGGGCGGAGAACTATCAGCCCCAGCATTTT. Amino acid sequence: CANSPRRAENYQPQHF.

The chain is built from TRBV28 and TRBJ1-5; D remains unclear. Germline V lookup: CDR1 MDHEN, CDR2 SYDVKM. Trimming left V 8 bases short and J 3 bases short, with 17 bases between. CDR3 length: 15 residues. CDR3 amino acids: CASLKTGTLNQPQHF. The CDR3 nucleotides read TGTGCCAGCTTGAAAACGGGCACTCTCAATCAGCCCCAGCATTTT.

This chain links TRBV9 with TRBJ1-3; unclear D gene. Trimming pared 1 base from V and 4 bases from J, leaving 6 bases between. The CDR3 has 13 amino acids. From germline, CDR1 is SGDLS and CDR2 YYNGEE. CDR3 coding DNA: TGTGCCAGCAGCGTACCCGGGGGAAACACCATATATTTT. It translates to CASSVPGGNTIYF.

The chain is built from TRBV11-2 and TRBJ2-1; D perhaps matches TRBD1 (6 bases). Germline CDR1 SGHAT, CDR2 FQNNGV. Between the trimmed V and J ends, which lost 1 base and 7 bases, there was a span of 14 bases. The CDR3 is made up of 15 amino acids. Written as DNA, the CDR3 is TGTGCCAGCAGCTTAGCTGGGGGCAATAGGAATGAGCAGTTCTTC. Translation: CASSLAGGNRNEQFF.

The chain combines TRBV5-1 with TRBJ2-3; 7 nucleotides align to TRBD2. From germline, CDR1 is SGHRS and CDR2 YFSETQ. There are 16 residues in the CDR3. J lost 0 bases, V lost 0 bases, and 4 bases had no gene match. CDR3 DNA: TGCGCCAGCAGCTTGGCGCTAGCGGAAAGCACAGATACGCAGTATTTT. It codes for CASSLALAESTDTQYF.

The J gene is TRBJ2-3, the V gene TRBV6-5; D is uncertain. The germline V gene has CDR1 MNHEY and CDR2 SVGAGI. The germline V and J ends were trimmed by 6 bases and 1 base, with 8 bases remaining between them. The CDR3 covers 13 residues. This chain's CDR3 is CASSSPGTDTQYF. In DNA form, the CDR3 reads TGTGCCAGCAGCTCGCCGGGCACAGATACGCAGTATTTT.

This chain connects TRBV18 to TRBJ1-4, with no clear D. The CDR3 sequence is 14 residues long. V was pared by 3 bases and J by 8 bases, with 13 bases between. From germline, CDR1 is KGHSH and CDR2 LQKENI. The CDR3 sequence is CASSPLGLGEKLFF. CDR3 in DNA: TGTGCCAGCTCACCTTTAGGGTTGGGAGAAAAACTGTTTTTT.

This chain uses TRBV5-1 with TRBJ2-3; TRBD2 matches 7 bases. The CDR3 length is 14 residues. Germline CDR1 and CDR2: SGHRS and YFSETQ. The trim removed 6 bases at V and 6 bases at J, leaving 10 bases unmatched. The CDR3 reads CASTLASSRDTQYF. The CDR3 DNA follows: TGCGCCAGCACACTAGCGTCAAGCAGGGATACGCAGTATTTT.

J is TRBJ2-1 and V is TRBV9; TRBD1 agrees at 8 bases. J lost 12 bases, V lost 5 bases, and 13 bases had no gene match. The length of the CDR3 is 14 residues. Germline V gives CDR1 SGDLS, CDR2 YYNGEE. The CDR3 DNA sequence: TGTGCCAGCAGAGAAGACGGACAGGGCCCCGGGCAGTTCTTC. Translated, it gives CASREDGQGPGQFF.

The rearrangement joins TRBV5-4 to TRBJ2-1; D may match TRBD1 or TRBD2 (5 bases each). Germline V lookup: CDR1 SGHNT, CDR2 YYREEE (reference sequence). The germline V and J ends were trimmed by 0 bases and 1 base, with 11 bases remaining between them. The CDR3 totals 16 residues. The CDR3 coding sequence is TGTGCCAGCAGCTTGGGGGTCGGGGCTTCCTACAATGAGCAGTTCTTC. This codes for CASSLGVGASYNEQFF.